The present TCR beta chain was sequenced within a study of shared clonotypes between healthy human individuals. On the study more broadly: The study used three CD4 naive, three CD4 memory, two CD8 naive and one CD8 memory plate per donor.

Deep level was the assay's run setting. The method was immunoSEQ multiplex PCR; TCRdb's version includes in-frame clones alone and lacks a portion of them. The repertoire includes around 100,000 clones, around 71% of them detected once, and approximately 23% sits in the top ten. The length of the CDR3 is 14 residues. Germline CDR1 reads WSHSY; CDR2 reads SAAADI. The V gene lost 2 bases and the J gene lost 1 base, with 8 bases spanning the gap. Researchers reported that CD8 memory united CD45RO+ cells with CCR7-negative CD45RA+ TemRA cells. The chain joins TRBV10-2 to TRBJ2-5, with D possibly matching TRBD2 (5 bases). This sequence was found in a woman between 25 and 40 years old in good health. Sequenced: memory CD8+ T cells sorted from blood. This sample's subset: CD45RO+ cells pooled with CCR7-negative TemRA cells. The CDR3 DNA is TGCGCCAGCAGTGAGCAGGCGGGCCAAGAGACCCAGTACTTC. It yields the protein CASSEQAGQETQYF.